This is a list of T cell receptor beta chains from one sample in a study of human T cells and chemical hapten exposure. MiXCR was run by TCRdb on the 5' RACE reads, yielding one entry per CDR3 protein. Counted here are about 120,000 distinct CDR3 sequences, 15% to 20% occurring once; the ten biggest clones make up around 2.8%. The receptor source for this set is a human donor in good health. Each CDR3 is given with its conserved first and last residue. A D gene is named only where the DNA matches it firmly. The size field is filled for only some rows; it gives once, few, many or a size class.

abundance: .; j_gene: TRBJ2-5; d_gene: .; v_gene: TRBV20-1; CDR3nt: TGCAGTGCTCAGCGGGCACAAGAGACCCAGTACTTC; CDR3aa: CSAQRAQETQYF
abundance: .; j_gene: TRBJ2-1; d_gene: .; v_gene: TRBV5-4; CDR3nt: TGTGCCAGCAGGAAACCGGGACAACGCGATGAGCAGTTCTTC; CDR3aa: CASRKPGQRDEQFF
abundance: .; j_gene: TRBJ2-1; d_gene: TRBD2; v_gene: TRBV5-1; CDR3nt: TGCGCCAGCAGCTTACGAAGCGGGAGCCAGTACAATGAGCAGTTCTTC; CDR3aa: CASSLRSGSQYNEQFF
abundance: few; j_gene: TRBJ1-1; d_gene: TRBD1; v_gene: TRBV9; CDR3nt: TGTGCCAGCAGCGCATCAGGGGGAAGCACTGAAGCTTTCTTT; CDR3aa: CASSASGGSTEAFF
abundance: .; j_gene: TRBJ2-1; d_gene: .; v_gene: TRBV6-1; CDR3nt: TGTGCCAGCAGTGCCAGCCATAGCGCGGAGCAGTTCTTC; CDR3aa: CASSASHSAEQFF
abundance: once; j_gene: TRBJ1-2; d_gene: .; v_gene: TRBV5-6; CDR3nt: TGTGCCAGCAGCCGCGTATCGAGGGGACCCCAAAACTATGGCTACACCTTC; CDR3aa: CASSRVSRGPQNYGYTF
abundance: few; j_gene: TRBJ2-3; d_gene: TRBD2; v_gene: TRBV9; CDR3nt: TGTGCCAGCAGCCCCCGACTAGCGGGAGCGGGCACAGATACGCAGTATTTT; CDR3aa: CASSPRLAGAGTDTQYF
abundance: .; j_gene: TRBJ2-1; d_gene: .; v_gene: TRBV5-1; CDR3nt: TGCGCCAGCAGCTTGTCGGACGCTATCTGGAATGAGCAGTTCTTC; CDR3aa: CASSLSDAIWNEQFF
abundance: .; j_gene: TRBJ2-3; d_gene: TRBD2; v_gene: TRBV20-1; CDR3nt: TGCAGCGCGGGGGGGCCACCCACAGATACGCAGTATTTT; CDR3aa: CSAGGPPTDTQYF
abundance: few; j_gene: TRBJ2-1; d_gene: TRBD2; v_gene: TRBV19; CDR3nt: TGTGCCACTAGACTAGCGGCGGAGCAGTTCTTC; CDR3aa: CATRLAAEQFF
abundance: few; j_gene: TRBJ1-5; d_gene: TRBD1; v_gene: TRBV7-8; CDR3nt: TGTGCCAGCAGCTTAGACAGGGGGCCTAGCAATCAGCCCCAGCATTTT; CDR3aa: CASSLDRGPSNQPQHF
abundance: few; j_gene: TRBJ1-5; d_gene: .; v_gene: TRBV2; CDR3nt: TGTGCCAGCGGACGATCAGGATATAGCAATCAGCCCCAGCATTTT; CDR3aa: CASGRSGYSNQPQHF
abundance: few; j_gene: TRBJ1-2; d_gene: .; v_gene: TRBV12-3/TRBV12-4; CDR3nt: TGTGCCAGCAGTTTGATGGCAGAGAATACCTTC; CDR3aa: CASSLMAENTF
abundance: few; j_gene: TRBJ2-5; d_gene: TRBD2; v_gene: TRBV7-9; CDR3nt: TGTGCCAGCAGCTTTACTAGCGGCCAAGAGACCCAGTACTTC; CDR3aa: CASSFTSGQETQYF
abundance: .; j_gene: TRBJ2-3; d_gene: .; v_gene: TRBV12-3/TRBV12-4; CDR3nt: TGTGCCAGCAGGTACTTGGATACGCAGTATTTT; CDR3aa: CASRYLDTQYF
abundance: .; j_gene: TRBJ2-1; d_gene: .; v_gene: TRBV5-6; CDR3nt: TGTGCCAGAAGCCTCGAGGGGGGGTTCAGGGATGAGCAGTTCTTC; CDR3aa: CARSLEGGFRDEQFF
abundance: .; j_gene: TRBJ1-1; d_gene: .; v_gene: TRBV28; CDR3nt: TGTGCCAGCAGTTTATGGGCAGGGAAAGGGACTGAAGCTTTCTTT; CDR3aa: CASSLWAGKGTEAFF
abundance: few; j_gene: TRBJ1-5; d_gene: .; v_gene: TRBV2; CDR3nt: TGTGCCGCCAGAAACGGGGGGGGACAGCCCCAGCATTTT; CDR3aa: CAARNGGGQPQHF
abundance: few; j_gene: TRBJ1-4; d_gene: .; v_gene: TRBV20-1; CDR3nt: TGCAGTGCTAGGAACACCCTGGCTAATGAAAAACTGTTTTTT; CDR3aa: CSARNTLANEKLFF
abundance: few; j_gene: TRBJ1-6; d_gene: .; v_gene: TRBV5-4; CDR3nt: TGTGCCAGCAGCATCGACCAGGGGAAGGGGAAACCCCTCCACTTT; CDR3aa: CASSIDQGKGKPLHF
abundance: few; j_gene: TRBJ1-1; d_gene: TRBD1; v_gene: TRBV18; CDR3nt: TGTGCCAGCTCACCACCGTGGGGACAGGGGGACACTGAAGCTTTCTTT; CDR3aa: CASSPPWGQGDTEAFF
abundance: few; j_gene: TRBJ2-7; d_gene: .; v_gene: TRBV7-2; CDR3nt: TGTGCCAGCAGCTTCGGCCCCTACGAGCAGTACTTC; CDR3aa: CASSFGPYEQYF
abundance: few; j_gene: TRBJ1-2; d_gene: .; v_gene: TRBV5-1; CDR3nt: TGCGCCAGCAGCTTGATGCCAGGGAGTAGTGGCTACACCTTC; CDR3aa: CASSLMPGSSGYTF
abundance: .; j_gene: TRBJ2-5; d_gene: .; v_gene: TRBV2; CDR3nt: TGTGCCAGCAGTCCCTTGGAAAGGGGAGGGACCCAGTACTTC; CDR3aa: CASSPLERGGTQYF
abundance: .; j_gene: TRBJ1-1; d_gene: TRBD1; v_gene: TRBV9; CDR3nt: TGTGCCAGCAGCGGAGATGACAGGGGGAAGAACACTGAAGCTTTCTTT; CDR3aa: CASSGDDRGKNTEAFF
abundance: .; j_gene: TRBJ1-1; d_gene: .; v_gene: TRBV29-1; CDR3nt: TGCAGCGTTGGGGGTCTGAACACTGAAGCTTTCTTT; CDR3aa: CSVGGLNTEAFF
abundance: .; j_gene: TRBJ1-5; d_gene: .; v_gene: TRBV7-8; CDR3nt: TGTGCCAGCAGCCATGAGGGGGGGTCGTGGCAGCCCCAGCATTTT; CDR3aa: CASSHEGGSWQPQHF
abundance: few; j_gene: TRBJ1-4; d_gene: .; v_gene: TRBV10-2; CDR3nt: TGCGCCAGCAGTGAGGCCGACGAAAAACTGTTTTTT; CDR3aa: CASSEADEKLFF
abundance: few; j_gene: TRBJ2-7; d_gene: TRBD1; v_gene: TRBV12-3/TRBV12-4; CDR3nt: TGTGCCAGCAGTTCAACAGGGGGTCCGGGGGAGCAGTACTTC; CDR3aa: CASSSTGGPGEQYF
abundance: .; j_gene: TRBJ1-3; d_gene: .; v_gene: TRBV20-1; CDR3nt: TGCAGTGCTAGCACGCTATATCCCCCTAGCACCATATATTTT; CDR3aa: CSASTLYPPSTIYF
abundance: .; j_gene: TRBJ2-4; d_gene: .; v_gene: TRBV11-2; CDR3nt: TGTGCCAGCAGCTTCATGCGGGGTACCAAAAACATTCAGTACTTC; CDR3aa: CASSFMRGTKNIQYF